The 11 T cell receptor beta chains given below trace back to one sample, sequenced in a study of vaccination effects on CD4 cells after COVID-19. Antigen-specific CD4+ T cells were first expanded with viral peptide pools by the ViraFEST assay and only then sequenced. Following an approximately 10-day culture, CD4+ T cells were purified. This individual tested PCR-positive for SARS-CoV-2 infection between March and December 2020. Their antigen targets remain unknown. Sequenced by immunoSEQ multiplex PCR; TCRdb stores in-frame clones only, minus some. This sample has tens of thousands of clones, with about four fifths found just once. Sequences were derived from CD4+ T cells from PBMCs cultured with a peptide pool, sampled before COVID-19 vaccination. These receptors all come from a human donor who had a prior SARS-CoV-2 infection.

This chain connects TRBV7-9 to TRBJ2-3; D perhaps matches TRBD1 (5 bases). Trimming cost V 5 bases and J 2 bases, with 11 bases left between them. The CDR3 contains 14 residues. Germline-derived CDR1 and CDR2 are SEHNR and FQNEAQ (reference sequence). CDR3 DNA sequence: TGTGCCAGCAGCGTGGGGCTGCTCACAGATACGCAGTATTTT. It encodes CASSVGLLTDTQYF.

J is TRBJ2-5 and V is TRBV6-5; 10 bases line up with TRBD1. Trimming took 6 bases from V and 5 from J; bases not matched to a gene: 9. The germline V gene has CDR1 MNHEY and CDR2 SVGAGI. This CDR3 contains 15 residues. The CDR3 is CASRQDRGRWETQYF. DNA of the CDR3: TGTGCCAGCAGGCAGGACAGGGGGAGATGGGAGACCCAGTACTTC.

This chain joins TRBV30 and TRBJ1-1; D remains ambiguous. CDR1 and CDR2 (germline): GTSNPN, SVGIG (reference sequence). There are 13 residues in the CDR3. V was pared by 0 bases and J by 0 bases, with 5 bases between. The CDR3 loop reads CAWSVRMNTEAFF. The CDR3 nucleotides are TGTGCCTGGAGTGTACGTATGAACACTGAAGCTTTCTTT.

This chain links TRBV10-3 with TRBJ2-1; TRBD2 matches at 11 bases. CDR3 length equals 16 residues. The trim removed 0 bases at V and 6 bases at J, leaving 4 bases unmatched. Germline loops: CDR1 ENHRY, CDR2 SYGVKD. The CDR3 sequence: CAISESKLAGGNEQFF. The CDR3, as DNA: TGTGCCATCAGTGAGTCGAAGCTAGCGGGGGGCAATGAGCAGTTCTTC.

This chain connects TRBV11-3 to TRBJ1-1; the D gene is possibly TRBD1 (5 bases). The CDR3 loop spans 14 amino acids. V lost 5 bases, J lost 4 bases, and 14 bases lay in between. Germline V gives CDR1 SGHNT, CDR2 YENEEA. This CDR3 is CASSRGGGGTEAFF. The CDR3 DNA reads as TGTGCCAGCAGCCGGGGCGGGGGAGGCACTGAAGCTTTCTTT. Filled out from reference TRBV11-3 and TRBJ1-1, the complete variable domain reads EAGVVQSPRYKIIEKKQPVAFWCNPISGHNTLYWYLQNLGQGPELLIRYENEEAVDDSQLPKDRFSAERLKGVDSTLKIQPAELGDSAVYLCASSRGGGGTEAFFGQGTRLTVV.

The V call is TRBV18, the J call TRBJ1-4; TRBD1 matches 8 bases. CDR3 length: 15 residues. CDR1 and CDR2 from the germline V gene are KGHSH and LQKENI. With 3 bases clipped from V and 4 bases from J, the junction kept 4 bases outside the gene matches. The CDR3 region is CASSPDRGDNEKLFF. CDR3 DNA: TGTGCCAGCTCACCCGACAGGGGAGATAATGAAAAACTGTTTTTT. Together with reference TRBV18 and TRBJ1-4, the CDR3 gives the full variable domain: NAGVMQNPRHLVRRRGQEARLRCSPMKGHSHVYWYRQLPEEGLKFMVYLQKENIIDESGMPKERFSAEFPKEGPSILRIQQVVRGDSAAYFCASSPDRGDNEKLFFGSGTQLSVL.

The V and J genes are TRBV18 and TRBJ2-2; the D is unclear. The CDR3 is 14 amino acids. CDR1 is KGHSH and CDR2 is LQKENI in the germline V gene. V lost 0 bases to trimming and J lost 2 bases, with 4 bases between them. In DNA, the CDR3 is TGTGCCAGCTCACCACCGGATAACACCGGGGAGCTGTTTTTT. It codes for CASSPPDNTGELFF.

This chain links TRBV6-6 with TRBJ2-2, with TRBD2 as a possible D gene (5 bases). V was trimmed by 11 bases and J by 2 bases, leaving 12 bases between them. The CDR3 covers 13 residues. Per the germline V gene, CDR1 is MNHNY and CDR2 is SVGAGI (reference sequence). CDR3 in amino acids: CAAAVRNTGELFF. The CDR3 bases are TGTGCCGCAGCGGTTAGAAACACCGGGGAGCTGTTTTTT.

This clone was detected once. V and J are TRBV19 and TRBJ1-3; D is possibly TRBD1 (5 bases). This CDR3 is built from 14 residues. The germline gives CDR1 LNHDA, CDR2 SQIVND (reference sequence). Trimming shortened V by 6 bases and J by 0 bases, and 9 bases separated the two germline ends. The CDR3 sequence: CASSDRSSGNTIYF. Written as DNA, the CDR3 is TGTGCCAGTAGCGACAGAAGCTCTGGAAACACCATATATTTT.

The rearrangement uses TRBV7-3 and TRBJ1-4, with D uncertain. V lost 7 bases and J lost 1, with 13 bases in between. The germline CDR1 and CDR2 sequences are SGHTA and FQGTGA. The CDR3 consists of 15 residues. CDR3: CASTTTWGTNEKLFF. CDR3 DNA: TGTGCCAGCACCACGACCTGGGGAACTAATGAAAAACTGTTTTTT.

V gene TRBV15 combines with J gene TRBJ2-5; D possibly corresponds to TRBD1 (5 bases). CDR3 length equals 13 residues. Germline V gene sequence: CDR1 LNHNV, CDR2 YYDKDF (reference sequence). V lost 6 bases and J 0 bases, leaving 8 bases between the germline ends. The CDR3 loop is CATRTGYQETQYF. As DNA, the CDR3 is TGTGCCACCAGAACAGGCTACCAAGAGACCCAGTACTTC.